The 10 T cell receptor beta chains below come from one sample, sequenced in a study of breast tumors, draining lymph nodes, adjacent tissues. Samples came from axillary lymph nodes draining the breast cancer. One entry per CDR3 protein results from TCRdb running MiXCR on the multiplex PCR reads. The sample holds about 180,000 distinct CDR3 sequences; about 30% are singletons and the top ten take 3.5% to 4.5%. The specimen sequenced was axillary lymph node tissue. The receptors derive from a female donor with breast cancer. Some clones in this sample may be carry-over from other donors' samples.

A word on this clonotype: A read error is likely, as this CDR3 ends without the conserved phenylalanine or tryptophan. CDR3 in DNA: TGTGCCAGCAGTGATTGGAGGACGGGGAACACCGGGGAGCTGTTTCTT. Translated: CASSDWRTGNTGELFL. The chain couples TRBV25-1 to TRBJ2-2; D is perhaps TRBD2 (5 bases). V lost 3 bases and J 1 base, leaving 12 bases between the germline ends. This CDR3 is built from 16 residues. From germline, CDR1 is MGHDK and CDR2 SYGVNS.

As regards this clonotype: A junction end diverges from the germline sequence, so it may reflect a read error. V and J are TRBV5-8 and TRBJ2-7; the match to TRBD1 covers 7 bases. From germline, CDR1 is SGHTS and CDR2 YDEGEE. The CDR3 is 15 amino acids. The CDR3 coding sequence is TGCGCCAGCAGCAGCTCCGGGACAGACTCCTACGAGCAGTACTTC. Amino acid sequence: CASSSSGTDSYEQYF.

This rearrangement joins TRBV2 to TRBJ1-5, with TRBD1 identical over 9 bases. The CDR3 spans 15 residues. J was trimmed by 0 bases and V by 8 bases; bases with no gene match: 5. Per the germline V gene, CDR1 is SNHLY and CDR2 is FYNNEI. This CDR3 reads CASRTGANSNQPQHF. In DNA, the CDR3 is TGTGCCAGCCGGACAGGGGCAAATAGCAATCAGCCCCAGCATTTT.

Ten or more counts support this clonotype. This rearrangement joins TRBV5-4 to TRBJ2-1; D is tentatively TRBD1 or TRBD2 (5 bases each). The length of the CDR3 is 15 residues. Germline CDR1 is SGHNT and CDR2 is YYREEE (reference sequence). The germline V and J ends were trimmed by 5 bases and 4 bases, with 16 bases remaining between them. CDR3 residues: CASRSSGTAYNEQFF. As DNA, the CDR3 is TGTGCCAGCAGATCGTCCGGGACGGCTTACAATGAGCAGTTCTTC.

This clonotype was seen a few times. This sequence joins TRBV28 and TRBJ1-4; 8 positions agree with TRBD1. Germline V lookup: CDR1 MDHEN, CDR2 SYDVKM. The CDR3 is 14 residues long. V was clipped by 5 bases and J by 7 bases; unmatched bases: 6. CDR3 sequence reads: CASSPQDRGEKLFF. CDR3 coding DNA: TGTGCCAGCAGTCCCCAAGACAGGGGTGAAAAACTGTTTTTT.

The chain carries TRBV6-4 and TRBJ2-3; 10 nucleotides line up with TRBD2. The CDR3 sequence is 16 residues long. V dropped 0 bases and J dropped 4; count of bases not matched to a gene: 4. CDR1 is MRHNA and CDR2 is SNTAGT in the germline V gene. CDR3 bases: TGTGCCAGCAGTGACTCGAAAGCGGGAGGGCCAGATACGCAGTATTTT. This encodes CASSDSKAGGPDTQYF.

The sample holds a few counts of this clonotype. It may be a read error: a sequence one base away is much more abundant. The chain combines TRBV11-2 with TRBJ2-2; no clear D. The CDR3 runs to 14 residues. Germline loops: CDR1 SGHAT, CDR2 FQNNGV. The CDR3 DNA is TGTGCCAGCTCACCTTCAGAGAACGCCGGGGAGCTGTTTTTT. Protein: CASSPSENAGELFF.

Ten or more counts support this clonotype. This chain uses TRBV7-2 with TRBJ2-1; D is perhaps TRBD1 or TRBD2 (5 bases each). The CDR3 is 14 residues long. Between the trimmed V and J ends, which lost 3 bases and 7 bases, there was a span of 13 bases. Germline CDR1 is SGHTA and CDR2 is FQGNSA. CDR3 in amino acids: CASSFTSGPNEQFF. Here the CDR3 DNA reads TGTGCCAGCAGCTTTACGTCGGGACCTAATGAGCAGTTCTTC.

Many counts were recorded for this clonotype. The chain joins TRBV7-2 to TRBJ1-6; D remains unclear. V was pared by 10 bases and J by 6 bases, with 19 bases between. The CDR3 sequence is 15 residues long. CDR1 and CDR2 (germline): SGHTA, FQGNSA. CDR3 protein: CATLSPPGLNSPLHF. The DNA for the CDR3 is TGTGCCACCCTCTCCCCTCCGGGTCTTAATTCACCCCTCCACTTT.

This clonotype was observed at least ten times. J is TRBJ2-1 and V is TRBV18; D is ambiguous. Germline V gene sequence: CDR1 KGHSH, CDR2 LQKENI. This CDR3 spans 13 amino acids. V dropped 1 base and J dropped 7 bases, with 8 bases sitting between them. The CDR3 nucleotides read TGTGCCAGCTCACCACGGGTGCGGAATGAGCAGTTCTTC. Amino acids: CASSPRVRNEQFF.